Shown below are 17 T cell receptor beta chains from a single sample sequenced in a study of CD8+CD57+ T cells in acquired aplastic anemia. Investigators profiled TCR beta VDJ and CDR3 from genomic DNA template. TCRdb fed the reads into MiXCR, producing one record per CDR3 protein. The sample lists some 140,000 distinct CDR3 sequences; around two fifths were seen once. Sequencing was performed on sorted CD4+, CD8+, or CD8+CD57+ T cells (not recorded which) from PBMCs. These receptors originate from a human donor in good health, serving as a control.

V is TRBV20-1 and J is TRBJ2-1; 10 bases are a match to TRBD2. V trimming: 6 bases; J trimming: 6 bases; junction bases outside the gene matches: 5. The CDR3 length is 13 residues. Germline CDR1 is DFQATT and CDR2 is SNEGSKA (reference sequence). The CDR3 DNA reads as TGCAGTGCATCTGCTAGCGGGGGCAATGAGCAGTTCTTC. It translates to CSASASGGNEQFF.

This clonotype was seen many times. The chain couples TRBV24-1 to TRBJ2-1; no firm D call. The CDR3 extends over 16 amino acids. The germline gives CDR1 KGHDR, CDR2 SFDVKD. Trimming pared 4 bases from V and 0 bases from J, leaving 12 bases between. CDR3 in DNA: TGTGCCACCAGTGACCAATATAAGCTCTCCTACAATGAGCAGTTCTTC. Protein product: CATSDQYKLSYNEQFF.

This chain uses TRBV7-8 with TRBJ2-3; 10 positions agree with TRBD2. The CDR3 totals 16 residues. CDR1 SGHVS and CDR2 FQNEAQ come from the germline V gene. Trimming at V came to 5 bases and at J to 5 bases, leaving 10 bases not matched to a gene. In DNA, the CDR3 is TGTGCCAGCAGCCCGAGCGGGAGGGGGCAGGGAGATACGCAGTATTTT. Its protein product is CASSPSGRGQGDTQYF.

The rearrangement joins TRBV24-1 to TRBJ2-1, with a tentative D call TRBD2 (6 bases). V dropped 8 bases and J dropped 5 bases, with 21 bases sitting between them. This CDR3 comprises 16 residues. Germline-derived CDR1 and CDR2 are KGHDR and SFDVKD. The CDR3: CATTKSRDSPHNEQFF. Here the CDR3 DNA reads TGTGCCACCACTAAATCCCGGGACTCACCCCACAATGAGCAGTTCTTC.

This clonotype has a handful of counts. Given a much more abundant clone one base away, this may be a read error. V gene TRBV2 combines with J gene TRBJ2-3, with D possibly being TRBD1 (5 bases). This CDR3 region has 12 residues. In germline, CDR1 is SNHLY, CDR2 FYNNEI. This chain's CDR3 is CAGSLDQGRQYF. The CDR3 nucleotides read TGTGCCGGCAGCTTAGATCAGGGCAGGCAGTATTTT.

This clonotype was found once. CDR3 amino acids: CASSQVPKYNEQFF. DNA for the CDR3: TGTGCCAGCAGCCAAGTCCCCAAATACAATGAGCAGTTCTTC. The chain has TRBV25-1 and TRBJ2-1; D is ambiguous. V dropped 6 bases and J dropped 4 bases, with 13 bases sitting between them. The CDR3 is 14 residues long. Germline V gives CDR1 MGHDK, CDR2 SYGVNS.

V gene TRBV19 combines with J gene TRBJ1-2; D perhaps matches TRBD1 (5 bases). Trimming cost V 6 bases and J 12 bases, with 17 bases left between them. This CDR3 contains 12 residues. Looked up from germline, CDR1 is LNHDA and CDR2 is SQIVND (reference sequence). Here the CDR3 reads CASRKTVRGNTF. CDR3 in DNA: TGTGCCAGTAGGAAGACAGTGAGAGGAAACACCTTC.

This chain joins TRBV4-1 and TRBJ2-7; tentative D call: TRBD2 (5 bases). This CDR3 has 15 residues. Per germline, CDR1 MGHRA and CDR2 YSYEKL. Trimming shortened V by 4 bases and J by 3 bases, and 16 bases separated the two germline ends. CDR3 nucleotide sequence: TGCGCCAGCAGCCTCGGGGAAAGCGAGGGCTACGAGCAGTACTTC. Its protein product is CASSLGESEGYEQYF.

A remark on this clonotype: A much larger clone is a single base away; this may be a read error. This chain connects TRBV5-1 to TRBJ1-1; maybe TRBD1 (6 bases). Per germline, CDR1 SGHRS and CDR2 YFSETQ. The CDR3 consists of 15 residues. For the CDR3, the DNA is TGCGCCAGCAGCTACGACGGACAGCCGAACACTGGAGCTTTCTTT. As protein: CASSYDGQPNTGAFF.

This chain links TRBV2 with TRBJ1-1, with a possible D match to TRBD1 (5 bases). The CDR3 extends over 15 amino acids. Trimming took off 6 bases at V and 3 bases at J, with 17 bases between the two ends. Germline CDR1 reads SNHLY; CDR2 reads FYNNEI. The CDR3 reads CASSQEPRADTEAFF. The CDR3 DNA reads TGTGCCAGCAGCCAAGAGCCCAGGGCGGACACTGAAGCTTTCTTT.

The V gene is TRBV15, the J gene TRBJ1-5; TRBD1 matches at 7 bases. CDR1 LNHNV and CDR2 YYDKDF come from the germline V gene (reference sequence). The CDR3 is 15 amino acids. J lost 0 bases, V lost 2 bases, and 1 base had no gene match. The CDR3 spells CATSRNRGSNQPQHF. CDR3 coding DNA: TGTGCCACCAGCAGAAACAGGGGTAGCAATCAGCCCCAGCATTTT.

Many counts were recorded for this clonotype. A read error may be the cause here, since a much bigger clone is one base away. J is TRBJ1-1 and V is TRBV10-3; TRBD1 agrees at 10 bases. The CDR3 covers 15 residues. After removal of 6 bases from V and 0 bases from J, the junction contained 4 bases not matched to a gene. Germline V gene lookup returns CDR1 ENHRY and CDR2 SYGVKD. CDR3 in DNA: TGTGCCATCAGCCGACAGGGGGCCGTGAACACTGAAGCTTTCTTT. Translation: CAISRQGAVNTEAFF.

The V and J genes are TRBV24-1 and TRBJ2-2; D is undetermined. Trimming pared 6 bases from V and 3 bases from J, leaving 10 bases between. Germline CDR1 is KGHDR and CDR2 is SFDVKD. The CDR3 has 14 amino acids. CDR3 DNA: TGTGCCACCAGTCCCCCCTACGACACCGGGGAGCTGTTTTTT. It codes for CATSPPYDTGELFF.

In its sample, this clonotype was seen once. J is TRBJ1-2 and V is TRBV20-1; D is undetermined. V was trimmed by 6 bases and J by 2 bases, leaving 10 bases between them. The CDR3 is made up of 12 amino acids. Looked up from germline, CDR1 is DFQATT and CDR2 is SNEGSKA (reference sequence). The CDR3 coding sequence is TGCAGTGCGAGCTCTTCCAACTATGGCTACACCTTC. Translating it yields CSASSSNYGYTF.

This clonotype showed up many times. The chain links TRBV6-1 to TRBJ2-7; D assignment may be TRBD1 or TRBD2 (5 bases each). Germline values: CDR1 MNHNS, CDR2 SASEGT. This CDR3 comprises 13 residues. Deletions cut 5 bases from V and 2 bases from J, with 10 bases between. The CDR3 is CASSRGGTYEQYF. The CDR3 region has the DNA TGTGCCAGCAGTCGGGGCGGAACCTACGAGCAGTACTTC.

The chain couples TRBV19 to TRBJ1-5, with TRBD1 matching 7 bases. This CDR3 has 12 residues. The germline V gene has CDR1 LNHDA and CDR2 SQIVND (reference sequence). V was clipped by 10 bases and J by 2 bases; unmatched bases: 2. The CDR3 DNA follows: TGTGCCATAACAGGGGGCAATCAGCCCCAGCATTTT. Amino acids: CAITGGNQPQHF.

The chain employs TRBV28 and TRBJ2-6; no reliable D call. The CDR3 covers 15 residues. Germline V gene data show CDR1 as MDHEN and CDR2 as SYDVKM. V gave up 3 bases and J gave up 1 base, with 7 bases separating them. CDR3 sequence (DNA): TGTGCCAGCAGTTTTACCGGGTCTGGGGCCAACGTCCTGACTTTC. Translation gives CASSFTGSGANVLTF.